The 7 T cell receptor beta chains below all came from one sample that was sequenced in a study of cytomegalovirus exposure and HLA in healthy donors. A multiplex PCR was run with 60 Vbeta primers and 13 Jbeta primers. Libraries were prepared by immunoSEQ multiplex PCR; TCRdb keeps only in-frame clonotypes and omits some of them. The data show approximately 200,000 clones, less than 85% seen once. Sequencing was done on a sample of PBMCs. The source of these receptors is a girl aged 10-17 years in good health and CMV-seropositive.

This chain links TRBV11-2 with TRBJ1-2; TRBD1 matches at 10 bases. Germline trimming cut 0 bases from V and 13 bases from J; bases unmatched to any gene: 11. The germline gives CDR1 SGHAT, CDR2 FQNNGV. The CDR3 has 15 residues. The CDR3 reads CASSLDLGTGVFFTF. DNA for the CDR3: TGTGCCAGCAGCTTAGATTTGGGGACAGGGGTCTTTTTCACCTTC.

J is TRBJ2-7 and V is TRBV7-2, with 8 bases that match TRBD2. The J segment lost 4 bases and the V segment lost 4 bases, leaving 9 bases of the junction unmatched. Germline V gene data show CDR1 as SGHTA and CDR2 as FQGNSA. The length of the CDR3 is 15 residues. The DNA of the CDR3 is TGTGCCAGCAGCTCCCCGGGACTAGGGAGTTACGAGCAGTACTTC. Encoded protein: CASSSPGLGSYEQYF.

A word on this clone: The likely explanation is a read error, given a far larger clone one base away. This sample also contains other DNA sequences that code for the same CDR3. V gene TRBV10-3 combines with J gene TRBJ1-1; maybe TRBD1 (6 bases). This CDR3 is 13 amino acids long. Germline CDR1 and CDR2: ENHRY and SYGVKD. The DNA of the CDR3 is TGTGCCATCAGGGACTGGGGGGGCACTGAAGCCTTCTTT. Translated, it gives CAIRDWGGTEAFF.

The chain joins TRBV7-2 to TRBJ2-1; 8 positions agree with TRBD2. V lost 4 bases to trimming and J lost 4 bases; unmatched junction nucleotides: 15. The CDR3 extends over 18 amino acids. Germline V gene data show CDR1 as SGHTA and CDR2 as FQGNSA. CDR3 loop: CASSYQAGASLIYNEQFF. The CDR3 DNA is TGTGCCAGCAGCTACCAAGCGGGGGCTTCGCTAATTTACAATGAGCAGTTCTTC.

This chain links TRBV6-6 with TRBJ1-5; no reliable D call. CDR1 is MNHNY, CDR2 SVGAGI, per germline (reference sequence). This CDR3 has 14 amino acids. Trimming shortened V by 2 bases and J by 3 bases, and 8 bases separated the two germline ends. The CDR3: CASSYNPNNQPQHF. The CDR3 DNA reads as TGTGCCAGCAGTTACAACCCTAACAATCAGCCCCAGCATTTT.

The chain has TRBV5-5 and TRBJ2-1, with TRBD2 matching 13 bases. Trimming removed 4 bases from V and 0 bases from J; junction bases left unmatched: 7. The CDR3 length is 18 residues. In germline, CDR1 is SGHKS, CDR2 YYEKEE (reference sequence). The CDR3 spells CASSPTSGGAYSYNEQFF. In DNA form, the CDR3 reads TGTGCCAGCAGCCCAACTAGCGGGGGGGCCTACTCCTACAATGAGCAGTTCTTC.

The chain uses TRBV4-1 and TRBJ1-1; 9 bases are a match to TRBD1. This CDR3 has 16 residues. CDR1 is MGHRA and CDR2 is YSYEKL in the germline V gene. The ends lost 4 bases at V and 4 bases at J; junction bases unmatched: 10. The CDR3 sequence: CASSPKPGQGITEAFF. The CDR3 region has the DNA TGCGCCAGCAGCCCCAAACCGGGACAGGGAATCACTGAAGCTTTCTTT.